These T cell receptor beta chains were read from a single sample in a study of HIV-infected children after antiretroviral therapy interruption. Each CDR3 protein is one row after TCRdb ran MiXCR on the 3' RACE reads. The table shows around 47,000 distinct CDR3 sequences, with approximately 4% occurring only once. Source: CD45RA+ CD4+ T cells from PBMCs, pooled from several time points, taken from a donor given antiretroviral therapy, either interrupted or continuous. The receptor set was obtained from a pool of human donors with HIV. CDR3s include the opening cysteine and the closing phenylalanine or tryptophan. The D gene is left open where the match is weak. Expanded clones get a size class; other rows say once, few or many, or leave the size out.

V gene	clone size	J gene	D gene	CDR3 DNA	CDR3 protein
TRBV5-1	-	TRBJ2-7	-	TGCGCCAGCAGCTTGGAGGCTCTGGGGGAGCAGTACTTC	CASSLEALGEQYF
TRBV5-1	few	TRBJ2-3	-	TGCGCCAGCAGCTTGGGACAGTTACTCACAGATACGCAGTATTTT	CASSLGQLLTDTQYF
TRBV11-3	many	TRBJ1-3	-	TGTGCCAGCAGCTTTGAGGGGAATGGAAACACCATATATTTT	CASSFEGNGNTIYF
TRBV20-1	many	TRBJ2-5	TRBD1	TGCAGTGCCAGACAGGGTTCGAAGACCCAGTACTTC	CSARQGSKTQYF
TRBV27	many	TRBJ2-6	-	TGTGCCAGCAGTTTCAGGGCTGGGGCCAACGTCCTGACTTTC	CASSFRAGANVLTF
TRBV9	many	TRBJ2-3	TRBD2	TGTGCCAGCAGCGCGAGACTAGCTGGGGCAGATACGCAGTATTTT	CASSARLAGADTQYF
TRBV2	many	TRBJ1-5	TRBD1	TGTGCCAGCAGTGAATCGACAGGGGGACAGCCCCAGCATTTT	CASSESTGGQPQHF
TRBV6-1	few	TRBJ1-2	-	TGTGCCAGCAGTTCCGGGACGGCGGAGAACTATGGCTACACCTTC	CASSSGTAENYGYTF
TRBV5-1	many	TRBJ1-2	TRBD1	TGCGCCAGCAGCCACGGACAGGGGTCGGATGGCTACACCTTC	CASSHGQGSDGYTF
TRBV4-1	many	TRBJ2-7	-	TGCGCCAGCAGCCAAGATTGGCTCGCGGTGTCTTTCGGTCGGTACGAGCAGTACTTC	CASSQDWLAVSFGRYEQYF
TRBV5-1	many	TRBJ2-7	TRBD2	TGCGCCAGCAGCGTTACTAGCGGGACCACCTACGAGCAGTACTTC	CASSVTSGTTYEQYF
TRBV5-5	many	TRBJ1-5	-	TGTGCCAGCAGCTCGGACAGCCCTAATCAGCCCCAGCATTTT	CASSSDSPNQPQHF
TRBV5-4	many	TRBJ2-3	TRBD2	TGTGCCAGCAGCCGCGGGGGGGGTGGCACAGATACGCAGTATTTT	CASSRGGGGTDTQYF
TRBV11-2	many	TRBJ2-7	-	TGTGCCAGCAGCTCAAGCGTAGGGGCCTACGAGCAGTACTTC	CASSSSVGAYEQYF
TRBV6-1	many	TRBJ1-4	-	TGTGCCATAGACGTCTCTGAAAAACTGTTTTTT	CAIDVSEKLFF
TRBV6-1	many	TRBJ2-3	-	TGTGCCAGCAGTCGTACTAGTCTAGATACGCAGTATTTT	CASSRTSLDTQYF
TRBV2	many	TRBJ1-6	-	TGTGCCAGCAGTGTCAGGGATACGGGCAATTCACCCCTCCACTTT	CASSVRDTGNSPLHF
TRBV27	few	TRBJ1-5	-	TGTGCCAGCAGTCTCGGTAGGGAGGGAAATCAGCCCCAGCATTTT	CASSLGREGNQPQHF
TRBV11-2	-	TRBJ1-3	-	TGTGCCAGCAGCCCGGAGCGGGGAAAGGATACTGGAAACACCATATATTTT	CASSPERGKDTGNTIYF
TRBV11-2	many	TRBJ2-2	-	TGTGCCAGCAGCTCTCAAGGTGGCACCGGGGAGCTGTTTTTT	CASSSQGGTGELFF
TRBV7-3	many	TRBJ2-3	-	TGTGCCAGCAGCTTAAGGCCCCCGGGACTCCAATACACAGATACGCAGTATTTT	CASSLRPPGLQYTDTQYF
TRBV2	-	TRBJ1-2	-	TGTGCCAGCAGTGCAGAGGTTGGCGGCGGCTACACCTTC	CASSAEVGGGYTF
TRBV12-3/TRBV12-4	many	TRBJ2-7	-	TGTGCCAGCAGTTTGATAGGGTTGAACGAGCAGTACTTC	CASSLIGLNEQYF
TRBV28	many	TRBJ1-1	-	TGTGCCAGCAGTTTAGCCTACACTGAAGCTTTCTTT	CASSLAYTEAFF
TRBV7-2	many	TRBJ2-7	-	TGTGCCAGCAGCTTTCGACAGGTGTCTATCTACGAGCAGTACTTC	CASSFRQVSIYEQYF
TRBV6-1	many	TRBJ2-4	-	TGTGCCAGTGAATTCTGGTCAGCCAAAAACATTCAGTACTTC	CASEFWSAKNIQYF
TRBV12-3/TRBV12-4	many	TRBJ1-2	-	TGTGCCAGCAGTTTTTTAGGGGACTATGGCTACACCTTC	CASSFLGDYGYTF
TRBV28	many	TRBJ2-2	-	TGTGCCAGCAGTTTATACCGCAGGCCAAACACCGGGGAGCTGTTTTTT	CASSLYRRPNTGELFF
TRBV7-3	few	TRBJ2-3	TRBD1	TGTGCCAGCAGCCTAACGGGACAGGGGCGAGGCACAGATACGCAGTATTTT	CASSLTGQGRGTDTQYF
TRBV30	-	TRBJ2-3	-	TGTGCCTGGAGTGTAAGCAGCCTTAGCACAGATACGCAGTATTTT	CAWSVSSLSTDTQYF
TRBV12-3/TRBV12-4	many	TRBJ2-5	-	TGTGCCAGCAGTGCGGACTGGGACCAAGAGACCCAGTACTTC	CASSADWDQETQYF
TRBV12-3/TRBV12-4	few	TRBJ1-2	TRBD1	TGTGCCGCTGGGGACAGGGGGTATCGTGGCTACACCTTC	CAAGDRGYRGYTF
TRBV2	many	TRBJ1-1	-	TGTGCCAGCACGCCGCAAACTGAAGCTTTCTTT	CASTPQTEAFF
TRBV2	-	TRBJ1-1	-	TGTGCCAGCAGTGAACGGGGGGGGTTACTAAACACTGAAGCTTTCTTT	CASSERGGLLNTEAFF
TRBV7-2	many	TRBJ1-1	-	TGTGCCAGCAGCTTTCAAGAATTTTTCGGGGTAAACACTGAAGCTTTCTTT	CASSFQEFFGVNTEAFF
TRBV28	few	TRBJ2-5	-	TGTGCCAGCAGCATTAGACAAGAGACCCAGTACTTC	CASSIRQETQYF
TRBV6-2/TRBV6-3	many	TRBJ1-1	-	TGTGCCAGCAGTGCCGAACTGGCGACTGAAGCTTTCTTT	CASSAELATEAFF
TRBV5-1	many	TRBJ2-5	-	TGCGCCAGCAGCTTGGGACTAGTCCAAGAGACCCAGTACTTC	CASSLGLVQETQYF
TRBV6-2/TRBV6-3	-	TRBJ2-2	TRBD1	TGTGCCAGCACCGACAGGGTTCCGAACACCGGGGAGCTGTTTTTT	CASTDRVPNTGELFF
TRBV7-9	-	TRBJ2-1	TRBD1	TGTGCCAGCAGCCTCAGGACAGGCCTCTCCTACAATGAGCAGTTCTTC	CASSLRTGLSYNEQFF
TRBV28	-	TRBJ1-5	-	TGTGCCAGCAGTCAAGCAAAGAAGCCCCAGCATTTT	CASSQAKKPQHF
TRBV20-1	many	TRBJ2-4	TRBD2	TGCAGTGTCCTAGGGGCTAGCGGCAGCATTCAGTACTTC	CSVLGASGSIQYF
TRBV5-1	-	TRBJ2-3	-	TGCGCCAGCAAAGACCGGGGGGCAGCTAGCACAGATACGCAGTATTTT	CASKDRGAASTDTQYF
TRBV28	few	TRBJ2-1	TRBD2	TGTGCCAGCACCTCGGACTCAGCGGGGGAAAATGAGCAGTTCTTC	CASTSDSAGENEQFF
TRBV5-6	-	TRBJ2-1	-	TGTGCCAGCAGCTGGGACCTCTCCTATAGCAATGAGCAGTTCTTC	CASSWDLSYSNEQFF
TRBV29-1	many	TRBJ1-2	-	TGCAGCGTTGACAAAACAGGCCGTGGGGACTATGGCTACACCTTC	CSVDKTGRGDYGYTF
TRBV6-1	many	TRBJ1-1	TRBD1	TGTGCCAGCAGAGGGACAGGCATGAACACTGAAGCTTTCTTT	CASRGTGMNTEAFF
TRBV3-1	many	TRBJ1-5	-	TGTGCCAGCAGCGGACAGCTGGATCAGCCCCAGCATTTT	CASSGQLDQPQHF
TRBV10-3	few	TRBJ2-1	TRBD2	TGTGCCATCTCACCTAGCGGGGGGGTAGAGTTCAATGAGCAGTTCTTC	CAISPSGGVEFNEQFF
TRBV20-1	many	TRBJ1-4	-	TGCAGTGCTCCTCCTGTTGAAGCTCGTGAAAAACTGTTTTTT	CSAPPVEAREKLFF
TRBV19	many	TRBJ2-3	-	TGTGCCACCTCGGATAGGCCCAGCACAGATACGCAGTATTTT	CATSDRPSTDTQYF
TRBV7-9	many	TRBJ2-7	-	TGTGCCAGCAGCCGCGGGGTCTACGAGCAGTACTTC	CASSRGVYEQYF
TRBV14	many	TRBJ1-1	-	TGTGCCAGCAGCCACGGGAGGGTCACTGAAGCTTTCTTT	CASSHGRVTEAFF
TRBV7-2	-	TRBJ1-1	-	TGTGCCACAGCCTCTTTAACTGAAGCTTTCTTT	CATASLTEAFF
TRBV24-1	many	TRBJ1-1	-	TGTGCCACCAGTGAGGTAGACAGTGCTGAAGCTTTCTTT	CATSEVDSAEAFF